A single sample is the source of the 4 T cell receptor beta chains below, sequenced in a study of T cells of healthy individuals. One entry per CDR3 protein, called by TCRdb with MiXCR from the 5' RACE reads. The table shows tens of thousands of distinct CDR3 sequences, with around 15% occurring only once. The source is a human donor in good health.

Ten or more counts support this clonotype. The J gene is TRBJ2-7, the V gene TRBV12-3 or TRBV12-4, with D perhaps matching TRBD2 (6 bases). The CDR3 has 13 residues. Trimming pared 6 bases from V and 7 bases from J, leaving 16 bases between. DNA of the CDR3: TGTGCCAGCAGGCCGTCCAGGGCGGGAGAGCAGTACTTC. Its translation: CASRPSRAGEQYF.

J is TRBJ2-1 and V is TRBV4-3, with D uncertain. The V end was cut by 0 bases, the J end by 7 bases, with 13 bases between. Per germline, CDR1 LGHNA and CDR2 YSLEER. The CDR3 contains 15 residues. CDR3 residues: CASSQEKRSNNEQFF. The CDR3 DNA follows: TGCGCCAGCAGCCAAGAAAAGCGCAGCAATAATGAGCAGTTCTTC.

This clonotype was detected many times. The rearrangement uses TRBV19 and TRBJ2-4, with D possibly being TRBD2 (5 bases). Germline values: CDR1 LNHDA, CDR2 SQIVND (reference sequence). The CDR3 has 14 amino acids. V was clipped by 4 bases and J by 0 bases, with 7 bases between them. This CDR3 is CASSTGIAKNIQYF. In nucleotides, the CDR3 is TGTGCCAGTAGTACCGGGATAGCCAAAAACATTCAGTACTTC. Combining the CDR3 with reference TRBV19 and TRBJ2-4 gives the whole variable domain DGGITQSPKYLFRKEGQNVTLSCEQNLNHDAMYWYRQDPGQGLRLIYYSQIVNDFQKGDIAEGYSVSREKKESFPLTVTSAQKNPTAFYLCASSTGIAKNIQYFGAGTRLSVL.

This clonotype was detected ten times or more. V is TRBV7-9 and J is TRBJ2-6, with TRBD1 identical over 7 bases. V lost 3 bases, J lost 2 bases, and 7 bases stayed unmatched. In germline, CDR1 is SEHNR, CDR2 FQNEAQ (reference sequence). The CDR3 is 17 amino acids. The CDR3 DNA is TGTGCCAGCAGCTTCGGAGACAGGGCGACTGGGGCCAACGTCCTGACTTTC. Its translation is CASSFGDRATGANVLTF.